This T cell receptor beta chain was obtained from a study of shared clonotypes between healthy human individuals. Study-wide findings and caveats: Donor scarcity curtailed the genetic and exposure-history diversity represented herein.

Naivety among CD8 cells was defined by CD45RO negativity and positive CCR7 selection, thereby excluding terminally differentiated effector memory CD45RA+ cells. Clones were read by immunoSEQ multiplex PCR, and TCRdb kept only the in-frame ones, dropping some. The repertoire holds approximately 840,000 clones, with 90% to 98% as singletons. With regard to this clone: Its antigen remains unidentified.

V was cut by 2 bases and J by 4 bases, with 16 bases left in between. This CDR3 has 16 amino acids. In germline, CDR1 is MNHNS, CDR2 SASEGT. The clonotype originates from a man aged 25 to 40 in good health. Material: naive CD8+ T cells sorted from blood. The chain couples TRBV6-1 to TRBJ2-3; D is unclear. CDR3 DNA: TGTGCCAGCAGTGAATTCGGTAGTCTGAGTGCAGATACGCAGTATTTT. Translating it yields CASSEFGSLSADTQYF.